This T cell receptor beta chain was identified during a study of T cell changes during pregnancy in multiple sclerosis. Germline CDR1 SGHRS, CDR2 YFSETQ. This CDR3 is 14 amino acids long. The V end was cut by 0 bases, the J end by 2 bases, with 7 bases between. The protocol was immunoSEQ multiplex PCR, while the TCRdb copy is restricted to in-frame clones and leaves out a portion. Of roughly 48,000 clones listed, 90% to 95% were seen once; the top ten hold roughly 0.5%. Sequences were derived from CD4+ T cells from peripheral blood mononuclear cells, sampled in the first trimester of pregnancy. This chain links TRBV5-1 with TRBJ2-3; D remains unclear. The TCR comes from a female donor with multiple sclerosis, enrolled in a pregnancy study. CDR3 loop: CASSLDIPTDTQYF. CDR3 in DNA: TGCGCCAGCAGCTTGGACATCCCCACAGATACGCAGTATTTT.